These 30 T cell receptor beta chains came from one sample sequenced in a study of shared clonotypes between healthy human individuals. Sequencing was performed with immunoSEQ multiplex PCR; in TCRdb, only in-frame clones are kept and a portion is missing. The sample contains 2,500,000 or so clones, 90% to 95% of which appear only once. What was sequenced was naive CD4+ T cells sorted from blood. Subset here: CD45RA+ positively selected. These receptors were obtained from a man between 18 and 29 years old in good health.

In nucleotides, the CDR3 is TGTGCCAGCAGTGGGCGACAGGGGGTTCCATTTGCAACTAATGAAAAACTGTTTTTT. Translating it yields CASSGRQGVPFATNEKLFF. The rearrangement links TRBV6-1 to TRBJ1-4, with TRBD1 identical over 9 bases. The CDR3 has 19 amino acids. The V and J ends lost 4 bases and 0 bases, in that order; junction bases with no gene match: 12. From germline, CDR1 is MNHNS and CDR2 SASEGT.

This chain uses TRBV14 with TRBJ2-7, with D maybe TRBD1 (6 bases). In germline, CDR1 is SGHDN, CDR2 FVKESK. Trimming left V 0 bases short and J 3 bases short, with 12 bases between. This CDR3 region has 15 residues. This CDR3 is CASSQEQDRFYEQYF. CDR3 DNA: TGTGCCAGCAGCCAAGAGCAAGACAGGTTCTACGAGCAGTACTTC.

V and J are TRBV30 and TRBJ1-2, with D tentatively TRBD1 (5 bases). CDR3 length: 12 amino acids. Germline values: CDR1 GTSNPN, CDR2 SVGIG (reference sequence). V was clipped by 5 bases and J by 7 bases, with 14 bases between them. The CDR3 region has the DNA TGTGCCTGGGACGGGGGATCTCGTGGCTACACCTTC. Translated, it gives CAWDGGSRGYTF.

V is TRBV4-2 and J is TRBJ2-5; D remains unclear. The V gene's germline CDR1 is LGHNA and CDR2 YNFKEQ. Trimming shortened V by 4 bases and J by 5 bases, and 17 bases separated the two germline ends. The CDR3 runs to 15 residues. CDR3 loop: CASSLRLGAGETQYF. Here the CDR3 DNA reads TGTGCCAGCAGCCTGAGGCTGGGTGCCGGGGAGACCCAGTACTTC.

The chain joins TRBV14 to TRBJ2-7; D possibly corresponds to TRBD1 (5 bases). The CDR3 extends over 14 amino acids. From germline, CDR1 is SGHDN and CDR2 FVKESK. V was shortened by 4 bases and J by 4 bases, with 14 bases between the two germline ends. As DNA, the CDR3 is TGTGCCAGCAGCCCAACCAGGGCAGGTTACGAGCAGTACTTC. Translated: CASSPTRAGYEQYF.

V and J are TRBV6-1 and TRBJ1-5; the match to TRBD1 covers 8 bases. V gave up 7 bases and J gave up 6 bases; unmatched junction bases: 5. The CDR3 has 13 amino acids. Germline CDR1 reads MNHNS; CDR2 reads SASEGT. As DNA, the CDR3 is TGTGCCAGCACCCAGGGGGCCGGTCAGCCCCAGCATTTT. It codes for CASTQGAGQPQHF.

The chain couples TRBV19 to TRBJ1-4; D gene ambiguous. The CDR3 is made up of 14 amino acids. Trimming cost V 1 base and J 14 bases, with 17 bases left between them. Germline CDR1 LNHDA, CDR2 SQIVND (reference sequence). CDR3 region: CASSIGSGNGPLFF. CDR3 bases: TGTGCCAGTAGTATAGGTTCCGGGAATGGACCGCTGTTTTTT.

J is TRBJ2-5 and V is TRBV6-5; 10 positions match TRBD2. Germline V CDR1 and CDR2: MNHEY, SVGAGI. With 5 bases clipped from V and 2 bases from J, the junction kept 5 bases outside the gene matches. There are 15 residues in the CDR3. Here the CDR3 DNA reads TGTGCCAGCAGTACCGGACTAGCGGATCAAGAGACCCAGTACTTC. Amino acid sequence: CASSTGLADQETQYF.

This clone came up a few times. The CDR3 here is CASSGGPSSYNSPLHF. In DNA, the CDR3 is TGTGCCAGCAGTGGTGGGCCGAGCTCCTATAATTCACCCCTCCACTTT. The chain uses TRBV6-1 and TRBJ1-6, with unresolved D. Per germline, CDR1 MNHNS and CDR2 SASEGT. V was clipped by 4 bases and J by 0 bases, with 10 bases between them. This CDR3 spans 16 amino acids.

V is TRBV7-9 and J is TRBJ1-1, with 9 positions matching TRBD1. This CDR3 is 14 amino acids long. The V and J ends lost 3 bases and 5 bases, in that order; junction bases with no gene match: 4. The germline CDR1 and CDR2 sequences are SEHNR and FQNEAQ (reference sequence). This chain's CDR3 is CASSFNRGRTEAFF. CDR3 sequence (DNA): TGTGCCAGCAGCTTCAACAGGGGGCGGACTGAAGCTTTCTTT.

This rearrangement joins TRBV6-5 to TRBJ2-5; D is tentatively TRBD1 or TRBD2 (5 bases each). The J call may be wrong; the DNA end is better matched by TRBJ2-7. Germline loops: CDR1 MNHEY, CDR2 SVGAGI. The CDR3 has 15 residues. The CDR3 is CASSQTGPSSYEQYF. CDR3 coding DNA: TGTGCCAGCAGTCAGACGGGACCGAGCTCCTACGAGCAGTACTTC.

V usage is TRBV19 and J usage is TRBJ1-3, with 7 bases lining up with TRBD1. This CDR3 has 16 amino acids. CDR1 LNHDA and CDR2 SQIVND come from the germline V gene (reference sequence). V shed 5 bases, J shed 4 bases, and the junction held 11 bases outside the gene matches. This chain's CDR3 is CASSLPTGTAGNTIYF. The DNA for the CDR3 is TGTGCCAGTAGTCTTCCAACCGGGACAGCAGGAAACACCATATATTTT.

The chain combines TRBV9 with TRBJ2-1; TRBD2 agrees at 9 bases. Germline V gene data show CDR1 as SGDLS and CDR2 as YYNGEE. The ends lost 0 bases at V and 9 bases at J; junction bases unmatched: 7. The CDR3 is made up of 15 amino acids. CDR3 amino acids: CASSVESGRIGEQFF. The CDR3, as DNA: TGTGCCAGCAGCGTAGAGAGCGGGAGGATCGGTGAGCAGTTCTTC.

The V call is TRBV5-8, the J call TRBJ2-1, with TRBD2 as a possible D gene (5 bases). The CDR3 is made up of 14 amino acids. V was trimmed by 3 bases and J by 5 bases, leaving 12 bases between them. Germline CDR1 reads SGHTS; CDR2 reads YDEGEE. CDR3 residues: CASSSRTGNNEQFF. The DNA for the CDR3 is TGTGCCAGCAGCTCGCGGACGGGAAACAATGAGCAGTTCTTC.

The CDR3 DNA is TGTGCCAGCAGCTTGGCCTTAGGGCTAGCGGGGGGGAATGAGCAGTTCTTC. This sequence encodes CASSLALGLAGGNEQFF. This chain links TRBV5-4 with TRBJ2-1, with TRBD2 matching 12 bases. Germline values: CDR1 SGHNT, CDR2 YYREEE (reference sequence). J lost 7 bases, V lost 0 bases, and 8 bases had no gene match. This CDR3 has 17 amino acids.

The rearrangement links TRBV11-2 to TRBJ1-1; D unresolved. CDR3 size: 12 residues. From germline, CDR1 is SGHAT and CDR2 FQNNGV. Trimming removed 5 bases at V and 6 bases at J, with 10 bases between. The CDR3 spells CASSLPSAEAFF. CDR3 nucleotides: TGTGCCAGCAGCCTCCCCTCTGCTGAAGCTTTCTTT.

The chain carries TRBV2 and TRBJ2-7; D unclear. Trimming removed 2 bases from V and 0 bases from J, with 8 bases in between. Germline V lookup: CDR1 SNHLY, CDR2 FYNNEI. The CDR3 is 14 residues long. CDR3 in amino acids: CASSEMRSSYEQYF. CDR3 DNA: TGTGCCAGCAGTGAAATGCGGAGCTCCTACGAGCAGTACTTC.

The V gene is TRBV23-1, the J gene TRBJ2-7; TRBD2 aligns across 7 bases. TRBV23-1 is designated an ORF whose function remains uncertain. Trimming took 0 bases from V and 0 from J; bases not matched to a gene: 5. The length of the CDR3 is 16 residues. The CDR3 sequence is CASSQSKRGSSYEQYF. The DNA of the CDR3 is TGCGCCAGCAGTCAATCGAAGCGGGGAAGCTCCTACGAGCAGTACTTC.

The chain has TRBV5-4 and TRBJ1-1; no firm D call. V lost 4 bases and J 6 bases, leaving 13 bases between the germline ends. The CDR3 contains 13 residues. Germline assignment: CDR1 SGHNT and CDR2 YYREEE (reference sequence). Written as DNA, the CDR3 is TGTGCCAGCAGCCCGGCCTTGGTAGCTGAAGCTTTCTTT. It specifies CASSPALVAEAFF. Full variable domain (missing parts from reference TRBV5-4 and TRBJ1-1): ETGVTQSPTHLIKTRGQQVTLRCSSQSGHNTVSWYQQALGQGPQFIFQYYREEENGRGNFPPRFSGLQFPNYSSELNVNALELDDSALYLCASSPALVAEAFFGQGTRLTVV.

V gene TRBV10-3 combines with J gene TRBJ2-5, with TRBD2 matching over 8 bases. The assigned J gene may be wrong: the sequence end matches TRBJ2-7 better. In germline, CDR1 is ENHRY, CDR2 SYGVKD. There are 13 residues in the CDR3. CDR3 in DNA: TGTGCCATCAGTGTCGCGGGGGGACCCGAGCAGTACTTC. The encoded protein is CAISVAGGPEQYF.

V and J are TRBV25-1 and TRBJ1-4; 8 bases agree with TRBD1. The CDR3 runs to 15 residues. CDR1 is MGHDK, CDR2 SYGVNS, per germline. With 1 base clipped from V and 8 bases from J, the junction kept 6 bases outside the gene matches. CDR3 protein: CASSESRGRGEKLFF. The DNA of the CDR3 is TGTGCCAGCAGTGAATCCAGGGGGCGCGGGGAAAAACTGTTTTTT.

Details on this clone: This may be a read error, as it is one base from a much larger clone. The V call is TRBV10-2, the J call TRBJ2-7; D is unresolved. From germline, CDR1 is WSHSY and CDR2 SAAADI. The CDR3 length is 11 residues. Trimming took off 3 bases at V and 3 bases at J, with 3 bases between the two ends. The CDR3 loop is CASSDFYEQYF. CDR3 in DNA: TGCGCCAGCAGTGACTTCTACGAGCAGTACTTC.

This rearrangement joins TRBV25-1 to TRBJ2-5, with TRBD1 matching 8 bases. After removal of 4 bases from V and 5 bases from J, the junction contained 6 bases not matched to a gene. CDR1 is MGHDK and CDR2 is SYGVNS in the germline V gene. The CDR3 sequence is 14 residues long. The CDR3 loop is CASSASGGLETQYF. The CDR3 DNA is TGTGCCAGCAGTGCGTCAGGGGGCTTGGAGACCCAGTACTTC.

As concerns this clone: A junction boundary mismatches the germline segment, possibly from a read error. The chain couples TRBV6-1 to TRBJ2-7, with D hard to call. Germline assignment: CDR1 MNHNS and CDR2 SASEGT. The CDR3 contains 13 residues. In DNA form, the CDR3 reads TGTGCCAGCAGTGAGGCAGGTGGTACTCCTTGGGACTTC. It codes for CASSEAGGTPWDF.

The chain combines TRBV2 with TRBJ1-5; D gene unclear. Germline assignment: CDR1 SNHLY and CDR2 FYNNEI. Deletions cut 6 bases from V and 4 bases from J, with 19 bases between. The CDR3 loop spans 16 amino acids. CDR3 sequence: CASRLHGLSSNQPQHF. In nucleotides, the CDR3 is TGTGCCAGCAGGCTACACGGACTGTCATCGAATCAGCCCCAGCATTTT.

The CDR3 nucleotides read TGTGCCAGCAGTTTATCTTTCGGGGGCGAGCAGTACTTC. This gives the protein CASSLSFGGEQYF. V usage is TRBV27 and J usage is TRBJ2-7; the D gene is possibly TRBD2 (6 bases). Trimming removed 0 bases from V and 6 bases from J, with 9 bases in between. This CDR3 is 13 amino acids long. Per the germline V gene, CDR1 is MNHEY and CDR2 is SMNVEV (reference sequence).

This clone was found a few times. This chain joins TRBV5-6 and TRBJ2-1; 9 bases are shared with TRBD1. J was trimmed by 5 bases and V by 4 bases; bases with no gene match: 10. Germline CDR1 is SGHDT and CDR2 is YYEEEE. This CDR3 is built from 16 residues. This CDR3 reads CASSGWWWDRDNEQFF. The CDR3 DNA sequence: TGTGCCAGCAGCGGTTGGTGGTGGGACAGGGACAATGAGCAGTTCTTC. The whole variable domain, filled in from reference TRBV5-6 and TRBJ2-1, reads DAGVTQSPTHLIKTRGQQVTLRCSPKSGHDTVSWYQQALGQGPQFIFQYYEEEERQRGNFPDRFSGHQFPNYSSELNVNALLLGDSALYLCASSGWWWDRDNEQFFGPGTRLTVL.

DNA of the CDR3: TGTGCCAGCAGTGGACAGGGTGGCACAGATACGCAGTATTTT. Encoded protein: CASSGQGGTDTQYF. J is TRBJ2-3 and V is TRBV28; 8 nucleotides line up with TRBD1. Germline values: CDR1 MDHEN, CDR2 SYDVKM. Trimming took 5 bases from V and 1 from J; bases not matched to a gene: 2. This CDR3 region has 14 residues.

The rearrangement joins TRBV15 to TRBJ2-3, with D uncertain. Germline-derived CDR1 and CDR2 are LNHNV and YYDKDF (reference sequence). This CDR3 is built from 17 residues. Trimming removed 0 bases from V and 2 bases from J, with 15 bases in between. Here the CDR3 reads CATSRDRSTLNTDTQYF. CDR3 in DNA: TGTGCCACCAGCAGAGATCGTTCCACCCTAAACACAGATACGCAGTATTTT.

The V call is TRBV5-4, the J call TRBJ2-7; 11 nucleotides line up with TRBD1. V lost 4 bases and J lost 5; bases outside the gene matches: 11. The CDR3 spans 16 residues. Germline CDR1 SGHNT, CDR2 YYREEE (reference sequence). The CDR3 coding sequence is TGTGCCAGCAGCGAGGGACAGGGGGTGATTGGAAACGAGCAGTACTTC. Its protein product is CASSEGQGVIGNEQYF. Together with reference TRBV5-4 and TRBJ2-7, the CDR3 gives the full variable domain: ETGVTQSPTHLIKTRGQQVTLRCSSQSGHNTVSWYQQALGQGPQFIFQYYREEENGRGNFPPRFSGLQFPNYSSELNVNALELDDSALYLCASSEGQGVIGNEQYFGPGTRLTVT.